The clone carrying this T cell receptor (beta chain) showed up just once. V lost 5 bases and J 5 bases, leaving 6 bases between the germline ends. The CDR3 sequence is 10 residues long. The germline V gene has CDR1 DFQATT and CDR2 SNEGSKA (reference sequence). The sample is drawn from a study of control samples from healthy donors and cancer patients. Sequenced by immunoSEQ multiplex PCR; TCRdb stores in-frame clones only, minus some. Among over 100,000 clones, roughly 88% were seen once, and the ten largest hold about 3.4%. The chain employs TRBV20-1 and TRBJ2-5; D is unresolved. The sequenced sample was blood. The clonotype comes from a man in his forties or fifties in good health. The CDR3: CSAVWETQYF. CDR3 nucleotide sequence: TGCAGTGCTGTTTGGGAGACCCAGTACTTC.